The 23 T cell receptor beta chains below were found in one sample sequenced in a study of identical twins. MiXCR was run by TCRdb on the 5' RACE reads, yielding one entry per CDR3 protein. The sample includes 650,000 to 800,000 distinct CDR3 sequences, 8.5% to 9% of them seen just once. This same sample was also part of a study on yellow fever vaccine responses in identical twins.

The sample taken for sequencing was PBMCs. The receptors shown here come from a woman aged 18-29 years in good health.

J is TRBJ2-3 and V is TRBV6-1; D may correspond to TRBD1 or TRBD2 (5 bases each). Between the trimmed V and J ends, which lost 6 bases and 2 bases, there was a span of 18 bases. This CDR3 has 16 residues. Germline values: CDR1 MNHNS, CDR2 SASEGT. The CDR3: CASSRGTGRTTDTQYF. In nucleotides, the CDR3 is TGTGCCAGCAGCCGTGGAACGGGGCGGACCACAGATACGCAGTATTTT.

This clonotype was found many times. This chain connects TRBV29-1 to TRBJ2-7; D remains ambiguous. This CDR3 has 13 residues. Trimming took off 5 bases at V and 1 base at J, with 12 bases between the two ends. Germline V gene lookup returns CDR1 SQVTM and CDR2 ANQGSEA. The CDR3 DNA sequence: TGCAGCGTTATTACTCTTTGGTCCTACGAGCAGTACTTC. Its protein is CSVITLWSYEQYF.

This clonotype turned up a few times. The rearrangement uses TRBV9 and TRBJ1-1; D gene uncertain. This CDR3 spans 14 amino acids. The germline V and J ends were trimmed by 0 bases and 3 bases, with 9 bases remaining between them. The V gene's germline CDR1 is SGDLS and CDR2 YYNGEE. The CDR3 region has the DNA TGTGCCAGCAGCGTAGGGAATCTCCACACTGAAGCTTTCTTT. The encoded protein is CASSVGNLHTEAFF.

The chain is built from TRBV12-3 or TRBV12-4 and TRBJ1-5; a weak D match, TRBD1 (5 bases). The CDR3 length is 14 residues. Trimming cost V 7 bases and J 2 bases, with 12 bases left between them. The CDR3 region has the DNA TGTGCCAGCACCCCCACGGGACGCAATCAGCCCCAGCATTTT. This gives the protein CASTPTGRNQPQHF.

The rearrangement joins TRBV30 to TRBJ2-5; either TRBD1 or TRBD2 may supply D (6 bases each). V dropped 3 bases and J dropped 7 bases, with 15 bases sitting between them. In germline, CDR1 is GTSNPN, CDR2 SVGIG (reference sequence). The CDR3 length is 13 residues. CDR3 sequence (DNA): TGTGCCTGGAGCGGGGGCCTAAGTGGGACCCAGTACTTC. It yields the protein CAWSGGLSGTQYF.

This clonotype showed up many times. The CDR3 nucleotides are TGTGCCAGCAGCTTACTAGCGGGGGGTTCCTACAATGAGCAGTTCTTC. This encodes CASSLLAGGSYNEQFF. This rearrangement joins TRBV7-9 to TRBJ2-1, with TRBD2 identical over 11 bases. The V gene's germline CDR1 is SEHNR and CDR2 FQNEAQ (reference sequence). The CDR3 sequence is 16 residues long. V trimming: 2 bases; J trimming: 1 base; junction bases outside the gene matches: 1. Based on the CDR3 plus reference TRBV7-9 and TRBJ2-1, the full variable domain is DTGVSQNPRHKITKRGQNVTFRCDPISEHNRLYWYRQTLGQGPEFLTYFQNEAQLEKSRLLSDRFSAERPKGSFSTLEIQRTEQGDSAMYLCASSLLAGGSYNEQFFGPGTRLTVL.

This clonotype was seen at least ten times. The chain recombines TRBV10-3 with TRBJ2-3; 7 nucleotides line up with TRBD1. Germline V gene data show CDR1 as ENHRY and CDR2 as SYGVKD. This CDR3 contains 16 residues. Trimming took 0 bases from V and 3 from J; bases not matched to a gene: 6. CDR3 sequence: CAISESTGTVTDTQYF. In DNA form, the CDR3 reads TGTGCCATCAGTGAGTCCACCGGGACAGTGACAGATACGCAGTATTTT.

This clonotype was picked up many times. The rearrangement uses TRBV5-1 and TRBJ2-5, with 9 bases fitting TRBD1. Germline V CDR1 and CDR2: SGHRS, YFSETQ. With V trimmed by 0 bases and J by 4 bases, 7 bases remained unmatched. This CDR3 contains 16 residues. CDR3 coding DNA: TGCGCCAGCAGCTTGGAACCCGGACAGGGGCGAGAGACCCAGTACTTC. This sequence encodes CASSLEPGQGRETQYF.

This chain links TRBV29-1 with TRBJ2-7, with D tentatively TRBD1 (6 bases). The V gene lost 6 bases and the J gene lost 4 bases, with 13 bases spanning the gap. Per germline, CDR1 SQVTM and CDR2 ANQGSEA. The length of the CDR3 is 12 residues. CDR3 sequence: CSVQRTEYEQYF. The CDR3 DNA is TGCAGCGTCCAGAGGACAGAGTACGAGCAGTACTTC.

A few counts support this clonotype. The rearrangement links TRBV12-3 or TRBV12-4 to TRBJ1-1; D is uncertain. Trimming stripped 1 base from V and 1 base from J, with 7 bases between. The length of the CDR3 is 14 residues. The CDR3 sequence is CASSLGVANTEAFF. The CDR3 region has the DNA TGTGCCAGCAGTTTAGGGGTCGCGAACACTGAAGCTTTCTTT.

The chain is built from TRBV21-1 and TRBJ2-7; the DNA was not used to check the table's D call, TRBD2. TRBV21-1 is a known pseudogene. The CDR3 runs 16 residues. The DNA for the CDR3 is TGTGCCAGCAGCAAAGACGACTCCGAGACGACGGGCGAGCAGTACTTC. Residues: CASSKDDSETTGEQYF.

This clonotype was counted a few times. The rearrangement uses TRBV20-1 and TRBJ2-3, with unresolved D. The CDR3 runs to 11 residues. With 1 base removed from V and 5 bases from J, the gap between germline ends came to 4 bases. Germline V gives CDR1 DFQATT, CDR2 SNEGSKA (reference sequence). Here the CDR3 reads CSARVEDTQYF. DNA of the CDR3: TGCAGTGCTAGAGTAGAAGATACGCAGTATTTT.

This clonotype was detected only a few times. As the CDR3 is not closed by the conserved phenylalanine or tryptophan, this likely results from a read error. The DNA for the CDR3 is TGCAGCGTTGAACTAGCGGGGCCGCGAGGCCCCGAGCAGTACTTG. Its protein is CSVELAGPRGPEQYL. The chain employs TRBV29-1 and TRBJ2-7; 9 bases map to TRBD2. The germline V gene encodes CDR1 SQVTM and CDR2 ANQGSEA. The trim removed 2 bases at V and 6 bases at J, leaving 11 bases unmatched. CDR3 length: 15 residues.

This clonotype appeared many times. The rearrangement links TRBV29-1 to TRBJ2-1, with TRBD2 identical over 9 bases. The CDR3 runs to 18 residues. Germline-derived CDR1 and CDR2 are SQVTM and ANQGSEA. Germline trimming cut 2 bases from V and 2 bases from J; bases unmatched to any gene: 13. The CDR3 loop is CSVETTEGRTSAYNEQFF. CDR3 bases: TGCAGCGTTGAAACTACTGAAGGGAGGACTAGCGCCTACAATGAGCAGTTCTTC.

This clonotype was observed at least ten times. CDR3 sequence (DNA): TGTGCCAGCAGCCAAGTTGATGGGGAGACCCAGTACTTC. This encodes CASSQVDGETQYF. The chain joins TRBV3-1 to TRBJ2-5; D not certain. V shed 1 base and J shed 5 bases, with 8 bases lying between them. The CDR3 has 13 amino acids. Germline V CDR1 and CDR2: LGHDT, YNNKEL (reference sequence).

V usage is TRBV19 and J usage is TRBJ2-5, with D possibly being TRBD1 (5 bases). Germline CDR1 is LNHDA and CDR2 is SQIVND (reference sequence). V shed 10 bases and J shed 4 bases, with 16 bases lying between them. This CDR3 spans 13 amino acids. CDR3 bases: TGTGCCACAACCTCAGACAGACGAGAGACCCAGTACTTC. It specifies CATTSDRRETQYF.

The rearrangement joins TRBV10-3 to TRBJ2-3, with D tentatively TRBD2 (6 bases). Trimming removed 6 bases from V and 4 bases from J, with 20 bases in between. This CDR3 has 16 residues. CDR1 is ENHRY, CDR2 SYGVKD, per germline. The CDR3 sequence is CAISPRSGGVSDTQYF. CDR3 nucleotides: TGTGCCATCAGCCCCAGGAGTGGCGGGGTGTCAGATACGCAGTATTTT.

This clonotype was observed a few times. The junction and the germline gene differ at one end; a read error may be behind it. CDR3 region: CASSPSGSGREDF. CDR3 DNA sequence: TGTGCCAGCAGTCCCTCTGGTAGCGGGAGAGAAGACTTC. This chain joins TRBV6-6 and TRBJ2-7, with 9 bases matching TRBD2. CDR3 size: 13 residues. Per germline, CDR1 MNHNY and CDR2 SVGAGI (reference sequence).

This CDR3 reads CSVEEMGWRGYTF. In DNA, the CDR3 is TGCAGCGTTGAAGAGATGGGGTGGCGTGGCTACACCTTC. The chain couples TRBV29-1 to TRBJ1-2; no definite D call. This CDR3 is 13 amino acids long. Trimming took 0 bases from V and 7 from J, leaving 12 bases between them. The germline V gene encodes CDR1 SQVTM and CDR2 ANQGSEA. Full variable domain (outside the CDR3, taken from reference TRBV29-1 and TRBJ1-2): SAVISQKPSRDICQRGTSLTIQCQVDSQVTMMFWYRQQPGQSLTLIATANQGSEATYESGFVIDKFPISRPNLTFSTLTVSNMSPEDSSIYLCSVEEMGWRGYTFGSGTRLTVV.

CDR3 nucleotides: TGTGCCAGCAGCTTAAGGACAGGGACCCGAAGGAATGAGCAGTTCTTC. This gives the protein CASSLRTGTRRNEQFF. This chain links TRBV9 with TRBJ2-1; 8 bases are shared with TRBD1. CDR1 is SGDLS, CDR2 YYNGEE, per germline. The V segment lost 4 bases and the J segment 7 bases; nucleotides outside the gene matches: 13. CDR3 length equals 16 residues. The variable domain in full, with the rest retrieved from reference TRBV9 and TRBJ2-1, is DSGVTQTPKHLITATGQRVTLRCSPRSGDLSVYWYQQSLDQGLQFLIQYYNGEERAKGNILERFSAQQFPDLHSELNLSSLELGDSALYFCASSLRTGTRRNEQFFGPGTRLTVL.

This clonotype was seen ten or more times. The chain is built from TRBV5-1 and TRBJ1-2; weak D call: TRBD1 (6 bases). From germline, CDR1 is SGHRS and CDR2 YFSETQ. Trimming left V 0 bases short and J 6 bases short, with 12 bases between. There are 14 residues in the CDR3. CDR3: CASSLGQGIHGYTF. CDR3 in DNA: TGCGCCAGCAGCTTGGGGCAGGGGATCCATGGCTACACCTTC.

The chain links TRBV7-6 to TRBJ2-7; 8 bases agree with TRBD2. The ends lost 1 base at V and 6 bases at J; junction bases unmatched: 11. CDR1 SGHVS and CDR2 FNYEAQ come from the germline V gene. The CDR3 extends over 16 amino acids. The CDR3 nucleotides read TGTGCCAGCAGCTTAGGGGGTCTGGCGGGAGGATCCGAGCAGTACTTC. It encodes CASSLGGLAGGSEQYF.

The chain has TRBV5-1 and TRBJ2-1; D unresolved. Between the trimmed V and J ends, which lost 2 bases and 4 bases, there was a span of 13 bases. The CDR3 is 15 residues long. Per germline, CDR1 SGHRS and CDR2 YFSETQ. The CDR3 spells CASSFNGLAYNEQFF. CDR3 sequence (DNA): TGCGCCAGCAGCTTCAATGGGCTGGCATACAATGAGCAGTTCTTC.